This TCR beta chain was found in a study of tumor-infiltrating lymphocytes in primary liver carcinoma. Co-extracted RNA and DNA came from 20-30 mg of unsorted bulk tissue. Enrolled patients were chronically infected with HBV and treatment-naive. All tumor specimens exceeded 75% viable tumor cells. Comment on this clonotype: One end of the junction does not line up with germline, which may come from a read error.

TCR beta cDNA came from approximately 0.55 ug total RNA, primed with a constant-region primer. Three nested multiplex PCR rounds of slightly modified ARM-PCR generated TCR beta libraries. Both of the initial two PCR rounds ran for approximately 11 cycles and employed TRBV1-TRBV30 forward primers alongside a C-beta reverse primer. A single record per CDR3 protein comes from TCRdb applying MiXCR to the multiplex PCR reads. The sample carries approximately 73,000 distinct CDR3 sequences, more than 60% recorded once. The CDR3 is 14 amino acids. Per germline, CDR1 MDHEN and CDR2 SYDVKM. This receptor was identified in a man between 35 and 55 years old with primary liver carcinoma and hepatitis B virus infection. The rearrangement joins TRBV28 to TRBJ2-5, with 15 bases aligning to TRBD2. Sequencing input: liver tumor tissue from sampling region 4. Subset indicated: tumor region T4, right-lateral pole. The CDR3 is CVSRTSGRAETQYF. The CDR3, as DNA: TGTGTCAGCAGGACTAGCGGGAGGGCCGAGACCCAGTACTTC.